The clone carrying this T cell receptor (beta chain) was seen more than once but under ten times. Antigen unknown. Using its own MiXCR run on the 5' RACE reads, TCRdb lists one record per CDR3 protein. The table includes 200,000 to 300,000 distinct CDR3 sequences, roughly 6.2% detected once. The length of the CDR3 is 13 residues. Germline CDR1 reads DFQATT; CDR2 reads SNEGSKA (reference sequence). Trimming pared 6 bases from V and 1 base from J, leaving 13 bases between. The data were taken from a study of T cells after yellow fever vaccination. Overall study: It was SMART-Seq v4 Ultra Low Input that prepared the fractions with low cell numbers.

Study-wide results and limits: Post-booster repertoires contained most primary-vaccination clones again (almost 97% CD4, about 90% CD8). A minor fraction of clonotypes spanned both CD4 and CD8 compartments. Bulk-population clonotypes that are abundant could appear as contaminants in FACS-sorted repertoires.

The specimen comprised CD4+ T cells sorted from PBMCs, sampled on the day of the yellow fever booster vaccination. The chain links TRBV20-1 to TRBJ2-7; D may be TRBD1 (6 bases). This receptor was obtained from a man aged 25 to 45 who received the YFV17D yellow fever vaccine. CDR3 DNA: TGCAGTGCCCCTACCGACAGGTCCTACGAGCAGTACTTC. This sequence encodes CSAPTDRSYEQYF.